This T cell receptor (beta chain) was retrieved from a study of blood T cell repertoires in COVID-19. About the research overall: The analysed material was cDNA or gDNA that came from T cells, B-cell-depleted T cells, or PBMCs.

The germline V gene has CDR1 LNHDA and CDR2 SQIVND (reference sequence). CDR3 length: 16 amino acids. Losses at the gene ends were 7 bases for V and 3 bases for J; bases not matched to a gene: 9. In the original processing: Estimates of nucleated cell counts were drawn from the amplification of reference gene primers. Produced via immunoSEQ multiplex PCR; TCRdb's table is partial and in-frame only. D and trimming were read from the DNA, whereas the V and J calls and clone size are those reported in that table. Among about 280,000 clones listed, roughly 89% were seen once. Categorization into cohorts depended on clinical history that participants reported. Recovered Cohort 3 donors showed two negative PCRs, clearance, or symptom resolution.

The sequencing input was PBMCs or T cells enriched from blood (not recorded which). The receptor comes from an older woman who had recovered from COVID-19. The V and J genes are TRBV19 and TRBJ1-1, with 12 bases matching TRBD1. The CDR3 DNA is TGTGCCAGTATTCTTACCGGGACAGGGGGCTACACTGAAGCTTTCTTT. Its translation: CASILTGTGGYTEAFF.